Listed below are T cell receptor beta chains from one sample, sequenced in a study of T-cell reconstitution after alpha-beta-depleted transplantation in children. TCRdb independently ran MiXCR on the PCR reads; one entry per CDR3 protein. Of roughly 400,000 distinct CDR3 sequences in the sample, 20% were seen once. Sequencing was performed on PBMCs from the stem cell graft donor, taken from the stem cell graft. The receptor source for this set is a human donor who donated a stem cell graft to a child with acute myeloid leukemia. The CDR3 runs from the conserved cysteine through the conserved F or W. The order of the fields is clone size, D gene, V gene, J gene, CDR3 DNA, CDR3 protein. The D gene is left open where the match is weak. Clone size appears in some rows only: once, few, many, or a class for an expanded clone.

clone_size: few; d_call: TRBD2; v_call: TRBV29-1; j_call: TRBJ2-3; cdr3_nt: TGCAGCGTTGATGGTGCGGGAGGGAGCACAGATACGCAGTATTTT; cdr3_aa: CSVDGAGGSTDTQYF
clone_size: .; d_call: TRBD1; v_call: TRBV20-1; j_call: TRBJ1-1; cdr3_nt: TGCAGTGCTAGAACTACAGGGGATGAGACTGAAGCTTTCTTT; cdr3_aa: CSARTTGDETEAFF
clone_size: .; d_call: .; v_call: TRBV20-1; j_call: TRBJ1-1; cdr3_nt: TGCAGTGCTACCTGGAGGAACACTGAAGCTTTCTTT; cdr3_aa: CSATWRNTEAFF
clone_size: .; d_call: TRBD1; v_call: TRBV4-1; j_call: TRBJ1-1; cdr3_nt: TGCGCCAGCAGCCAAGCCCAACAGGGGAGGACTGAAGCTTTCTTT; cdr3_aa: CASSQAQQGRTEAFF
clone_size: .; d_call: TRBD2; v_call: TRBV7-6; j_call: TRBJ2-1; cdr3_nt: TGTGCCAGCAGCTTTTCTAGCGGGAGCTTTACGTTGTACAATGAGCAGTTCTTC; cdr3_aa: CASSFSSGSFTLYNEQFF
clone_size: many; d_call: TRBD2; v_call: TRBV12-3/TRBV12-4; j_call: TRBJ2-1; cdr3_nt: TGTGCCAGCAGTCAAAGCGGGAGCTACAATGAGCAGTTCTTC; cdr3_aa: CASSQSGSYNEQFF
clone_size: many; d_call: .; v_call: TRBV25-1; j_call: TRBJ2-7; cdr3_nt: TGTGCCAGCAGTGCCATACTCATAGAGCAGTACTTC; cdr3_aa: CASSAILIEQYF
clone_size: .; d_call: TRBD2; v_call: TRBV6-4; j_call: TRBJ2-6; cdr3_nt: TGTGCCAGCAGTACAAGGACTAGCGGGGTCCTCTCTGGGGCCAACGTCCTGACTTTC; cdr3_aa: CASSTRTSGVLSGANVLTF
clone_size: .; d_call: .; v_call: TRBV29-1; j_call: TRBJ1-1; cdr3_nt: TGCAGCGCCCGCTTTAGGGCTATAAACCGCCGGGCCTACAAACTGAACACTGAAGCTTTCTTT; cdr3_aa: CSARFRAINRRAYKLNTEAFF
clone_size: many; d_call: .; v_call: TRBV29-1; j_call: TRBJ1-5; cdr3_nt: TGCAGCGTTGGCGAGAGATCGAATCAGCCCCAGCATTTT; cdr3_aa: CSVGERSNQPQHF
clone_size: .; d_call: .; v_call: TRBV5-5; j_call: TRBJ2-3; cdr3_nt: TGTGCCAGCAGCTTGGCTACAAGTTCCTACACAGATACGCAGTATTTT; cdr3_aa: CASSLATSSYTDTQYF
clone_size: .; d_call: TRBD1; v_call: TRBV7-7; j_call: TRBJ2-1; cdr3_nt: TGTGCCAGCAGCTTATTACAGGGGGTCGAAAATGAGCAGTTCTTC; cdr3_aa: CASSLLQGVENEQFF
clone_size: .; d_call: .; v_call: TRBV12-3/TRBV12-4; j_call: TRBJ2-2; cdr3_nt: TGTGCCAGCAGTGTAACTACCACCGGGGAGCTGTTTTTT; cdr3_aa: CASSVTTTGELFF
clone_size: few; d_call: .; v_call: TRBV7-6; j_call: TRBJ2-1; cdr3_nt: TGTGCCAGCAGCTTAGCTAAAGATGAGCAGTTCTTC; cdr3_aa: CASSLAKDEQFF
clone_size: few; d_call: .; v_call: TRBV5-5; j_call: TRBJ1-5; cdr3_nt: TGTGCCAGCAGCCGTGGACAGCCGAATAGCAATCAGCCCCAGCATTTT; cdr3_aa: CASSRGQPNSNQPQHF
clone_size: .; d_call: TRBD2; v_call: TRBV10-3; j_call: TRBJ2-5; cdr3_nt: TGTGCCATCAGTGGGTCTGGCGGGAGGCCTCAAGAGACCCAGTACTTC; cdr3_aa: CAISGSGGRPQETQYF
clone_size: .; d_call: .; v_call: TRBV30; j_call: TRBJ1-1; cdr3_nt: TGTGCCTGGAGGGACAACACTGAAGCTTTCTTT; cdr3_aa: CAWRDNTEAFF
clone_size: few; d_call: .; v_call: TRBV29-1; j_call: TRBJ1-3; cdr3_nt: TGCAGCGTGCAACAGGGAGGGGATTTT; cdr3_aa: CSVQQGGDF
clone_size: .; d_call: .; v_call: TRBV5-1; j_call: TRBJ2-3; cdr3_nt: TGCGCCAGCAGCGCACTCTTCGGGGGCACAGATACGCAGTATTTT; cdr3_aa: CASSALFGGTDTQYF
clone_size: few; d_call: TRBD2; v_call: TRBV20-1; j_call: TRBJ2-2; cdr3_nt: TGCAGTGCTAGAAGTTGGCTAGCGGGAAATACCGGGGAGCTGTTTTTT; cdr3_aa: CSARSWLAGNTGELFF
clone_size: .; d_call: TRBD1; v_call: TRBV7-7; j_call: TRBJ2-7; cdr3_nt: TGTGCCAGCAGCTTAGGACAGGGGAAATCCTACGAGCAGTACTTC; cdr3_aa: CASSLGQGKSYEQYF
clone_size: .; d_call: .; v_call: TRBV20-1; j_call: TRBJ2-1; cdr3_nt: TGCAGTGCGCCAACCGGGACCGCGGGAAATGAGCAGTTCTTC; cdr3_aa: CSAPTGTAGNEQFF
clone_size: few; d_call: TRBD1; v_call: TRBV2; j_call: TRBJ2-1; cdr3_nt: TGTGCCAGCAGTGTTTCCCGGGACAGGGGTTTCGGTGAGCAGTTCTTC; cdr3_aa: CASSVSRDRGFGEQFF
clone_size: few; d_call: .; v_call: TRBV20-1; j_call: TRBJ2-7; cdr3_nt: TGCAGTGCTCCTAATGAGCAGGGGATCCAAGGAAACGAGCAGTACTTC; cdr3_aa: CSAPNEQGIQGNEQYF
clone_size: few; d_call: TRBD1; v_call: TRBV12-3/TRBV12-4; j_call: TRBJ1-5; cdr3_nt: TGTGCCAGCAGTTTAGCAGGGGGCCGGCAGCCCCAGCATTTT; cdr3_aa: CASSLAGGRQPQHF
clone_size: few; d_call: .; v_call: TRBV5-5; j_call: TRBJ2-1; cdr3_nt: TGTGCCAGCAGCTACAACCGTGAGCAGTTCTTC; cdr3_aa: CASSYNREQFF
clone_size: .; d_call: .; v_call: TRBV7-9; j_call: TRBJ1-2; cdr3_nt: TGTGCCAGCAGCGCCGACGGATTAAATGGCTACACCTTC; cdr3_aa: CASSADGLNGYTF
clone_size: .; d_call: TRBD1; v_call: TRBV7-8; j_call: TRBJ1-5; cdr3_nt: TGTGCCAGCAGCCCACGACAGGGTGTCGGGAATCAGCCCCAGCATTTT; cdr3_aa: CASSPRQGVGNQPQHF
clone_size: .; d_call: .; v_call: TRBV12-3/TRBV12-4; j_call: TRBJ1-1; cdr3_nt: TGTGCCAGCTCCCCTGCCCCGGTGGCAGGTGAAGCTTTCTTT; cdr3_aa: CASSPAPVAGEAFF
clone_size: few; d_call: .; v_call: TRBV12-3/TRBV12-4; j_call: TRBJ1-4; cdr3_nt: TGTGCCAGCAGCCCGTGGGGAGGGGAAAAACTGTTTTTT; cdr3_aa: CASSPWGGEKLFF
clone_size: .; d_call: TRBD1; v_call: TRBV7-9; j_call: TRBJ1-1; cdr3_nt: TGTGCCAGCAGCATAGATCAGGGGGTGAACACTGAAGCTTTCTTT; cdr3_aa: CASSIDQGVNTEAFF
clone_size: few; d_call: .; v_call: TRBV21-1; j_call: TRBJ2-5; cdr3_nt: TGTGCCAGCAGCAAGGTGGCCCAAGAGACCCAGTACTTC; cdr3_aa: CASSKVAQETQYF
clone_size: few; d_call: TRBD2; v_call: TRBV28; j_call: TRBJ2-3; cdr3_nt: TGTGCCAGCAGTTTTGTACGGTATCTGGCGGGAGCTCGAGATACGCAGTATTTT; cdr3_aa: CASSFVRYLAGARDTQYF
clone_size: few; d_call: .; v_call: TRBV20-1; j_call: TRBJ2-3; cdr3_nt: TGCAGTGCCGAGCCTGGCGGGGCCCCGACTACTAGCACAGATACGCAGTATTTT; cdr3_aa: CSAEPGGAPTTSTDTQYF
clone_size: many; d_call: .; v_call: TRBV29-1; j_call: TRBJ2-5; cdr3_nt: TGCAGCGCTGAAGGGCGGGGAGGTGAGACCCAGTACTTC; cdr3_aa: CSAEGRGGETQYF
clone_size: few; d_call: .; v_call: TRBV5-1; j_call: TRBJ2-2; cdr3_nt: TGCGCCAGCAGCATGACAGGCTCTACCCCCGGGGAGCTGTTTTTT; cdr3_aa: CASSMTGSTPGELFF
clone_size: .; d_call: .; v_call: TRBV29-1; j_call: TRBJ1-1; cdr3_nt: TGCAGCGTCGGCACAAATCGGGCCACTGAAGCTTTCTTT; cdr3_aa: CSVGTNRATEAFF
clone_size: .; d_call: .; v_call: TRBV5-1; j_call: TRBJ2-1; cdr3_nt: TGCGCCAGCAGCTTGTTAGCTTTTAATGAGCAGTTCTTC; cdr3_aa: CASSLLAFNEQFF